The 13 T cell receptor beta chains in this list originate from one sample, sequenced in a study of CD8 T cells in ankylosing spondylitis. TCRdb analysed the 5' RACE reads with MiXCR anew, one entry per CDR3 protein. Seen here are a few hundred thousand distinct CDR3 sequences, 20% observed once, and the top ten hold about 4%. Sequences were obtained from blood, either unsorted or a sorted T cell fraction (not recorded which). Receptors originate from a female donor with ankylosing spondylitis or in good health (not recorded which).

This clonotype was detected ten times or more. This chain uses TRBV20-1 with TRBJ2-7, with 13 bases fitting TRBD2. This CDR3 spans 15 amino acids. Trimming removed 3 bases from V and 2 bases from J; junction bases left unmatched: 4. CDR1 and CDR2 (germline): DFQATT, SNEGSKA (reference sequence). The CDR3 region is CSASRTSGGTYEQYF. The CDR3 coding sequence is TGCAGTGCTAGTCGGACTAGCGGGGGCACCTACGAGCAGTACTTC.

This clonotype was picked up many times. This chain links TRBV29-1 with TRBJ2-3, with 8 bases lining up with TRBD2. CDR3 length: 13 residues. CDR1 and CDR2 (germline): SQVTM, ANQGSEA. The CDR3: CSSLVTSADTQYF. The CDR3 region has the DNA TGCAGTAGCCTGGTGACTAGCGCAGATACGCAGTATTTT.

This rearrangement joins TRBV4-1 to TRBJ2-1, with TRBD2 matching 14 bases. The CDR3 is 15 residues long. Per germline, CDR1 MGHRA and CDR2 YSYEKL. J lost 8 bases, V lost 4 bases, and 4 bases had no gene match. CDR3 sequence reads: CASSLRLAGGYEQFF. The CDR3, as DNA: TGCGCCAGCAGCCTTCGACTAGCGGGAGGGTATGAGCAGTTCTTC.

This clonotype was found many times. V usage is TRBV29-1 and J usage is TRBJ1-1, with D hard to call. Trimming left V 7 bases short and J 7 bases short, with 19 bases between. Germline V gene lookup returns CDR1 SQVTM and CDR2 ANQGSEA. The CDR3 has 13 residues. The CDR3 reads CSGLIRRIGEAFF. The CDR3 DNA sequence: TGCAGCGGACTCATCCGGCGGATCGGTGAAGCTTTCTTT.

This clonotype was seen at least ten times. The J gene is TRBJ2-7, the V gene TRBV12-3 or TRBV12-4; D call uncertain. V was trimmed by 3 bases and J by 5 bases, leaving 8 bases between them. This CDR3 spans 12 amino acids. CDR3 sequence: CASSFSIHEQYF. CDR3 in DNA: TGTGCCAGCAGTTTTAGTATCCACGAGCAGTACTTC.

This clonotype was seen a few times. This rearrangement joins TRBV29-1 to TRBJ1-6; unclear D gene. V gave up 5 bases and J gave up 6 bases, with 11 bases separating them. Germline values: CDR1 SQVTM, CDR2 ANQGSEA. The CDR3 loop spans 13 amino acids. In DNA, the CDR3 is TGCAGCGTTCCGGTCCCGACTAATTCACCCCTCCACTTT. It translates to CSVPVPTNSPLHF.

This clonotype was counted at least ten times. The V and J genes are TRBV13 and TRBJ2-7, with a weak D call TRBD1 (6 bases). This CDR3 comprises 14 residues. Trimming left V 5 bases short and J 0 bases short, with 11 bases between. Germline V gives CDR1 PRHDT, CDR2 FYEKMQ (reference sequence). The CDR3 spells CASSPRDNSYEQYF. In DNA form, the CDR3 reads TGTGCCAGCAGCCCCCGGGACAACTCCTACGAGCAGTACTTC. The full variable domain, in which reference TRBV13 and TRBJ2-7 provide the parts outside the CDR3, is AAGVIQSPRHLIKEKRETATLKCYPIPRHDTVYWYQQGPGQDPQFLISFYEKMQSDKGSIPDRFSAQQFSDYHSELNMSSLELGDSALYFCASSPRDNSYEQYFGPGTRLTVT.

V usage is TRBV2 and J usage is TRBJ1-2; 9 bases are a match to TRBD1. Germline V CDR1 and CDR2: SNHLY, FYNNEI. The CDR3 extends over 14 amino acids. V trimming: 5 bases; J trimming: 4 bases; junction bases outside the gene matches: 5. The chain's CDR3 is CASSRDRASYGYTF. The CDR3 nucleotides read TGTGCCAGCAGTCGGGACAGGGCGAGCTATGGCTACACCTTC. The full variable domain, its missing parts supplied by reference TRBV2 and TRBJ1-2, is EPEVTQTPSHQVTQMGQEVILRCVPISNHLYFYWYRQILGQKVEFLVSFYNNEISEKSEIFDDQFSVERPDGSNFTLKIRSTKLEDSAMYFCASSRDRASYGYTFGSGTRLTVV.

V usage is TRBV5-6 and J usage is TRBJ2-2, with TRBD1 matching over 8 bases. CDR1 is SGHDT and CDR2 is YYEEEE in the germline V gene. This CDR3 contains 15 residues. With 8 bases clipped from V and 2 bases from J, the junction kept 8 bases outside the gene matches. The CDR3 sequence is CASRLGQDNTGELFF. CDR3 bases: TGTGCCAGTAGGCTGGGACAGGATAACACCGGGGAGCTGTTTTTT.

DNA of the CDR3: TGTGCCAGCAGTGCGGACCTAGGGCCCTTCTACTACGAGCAGTACTTC. It is translated as CASSADLGPFYYEQYF. The gene calls are TRBV6-2 or TRBV6-3 and TRBJ2-7; no definite D call. In germline, CDR1 is MNHEY, CDR2 SVGEGT. V lost 5 bases, J lost 3 bases, and 20 bases lay in between. This CDR3 is 16 amino acids long.

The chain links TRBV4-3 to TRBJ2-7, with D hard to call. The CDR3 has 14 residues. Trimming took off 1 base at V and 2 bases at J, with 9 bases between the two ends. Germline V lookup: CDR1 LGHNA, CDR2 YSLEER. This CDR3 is CASSQVTGTYEQYF. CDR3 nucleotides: TGCGCCAGCAGCCAAGTGACTGGTACCTACGAGCAGTACTTC.

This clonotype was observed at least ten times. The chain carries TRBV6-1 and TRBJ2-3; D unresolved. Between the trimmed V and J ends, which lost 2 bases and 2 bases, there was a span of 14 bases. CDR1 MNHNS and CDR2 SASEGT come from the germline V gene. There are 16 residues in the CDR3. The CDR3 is CASSERATGTTDTQYF. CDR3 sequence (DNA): TGTGCCAGCAGTGAACGGGCGACCGGAACCACAGATACGCAGTATTTT.

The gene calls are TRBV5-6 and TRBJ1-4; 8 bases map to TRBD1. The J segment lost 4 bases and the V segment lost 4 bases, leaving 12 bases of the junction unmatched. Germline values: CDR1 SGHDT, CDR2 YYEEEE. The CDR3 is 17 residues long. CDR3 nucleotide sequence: TGTGCCAGCAGCAACCTCCGCCCGACAGGGGATAATGAAAAACTGTTTTTT. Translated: CASSNLRPTGDNEKLFF.